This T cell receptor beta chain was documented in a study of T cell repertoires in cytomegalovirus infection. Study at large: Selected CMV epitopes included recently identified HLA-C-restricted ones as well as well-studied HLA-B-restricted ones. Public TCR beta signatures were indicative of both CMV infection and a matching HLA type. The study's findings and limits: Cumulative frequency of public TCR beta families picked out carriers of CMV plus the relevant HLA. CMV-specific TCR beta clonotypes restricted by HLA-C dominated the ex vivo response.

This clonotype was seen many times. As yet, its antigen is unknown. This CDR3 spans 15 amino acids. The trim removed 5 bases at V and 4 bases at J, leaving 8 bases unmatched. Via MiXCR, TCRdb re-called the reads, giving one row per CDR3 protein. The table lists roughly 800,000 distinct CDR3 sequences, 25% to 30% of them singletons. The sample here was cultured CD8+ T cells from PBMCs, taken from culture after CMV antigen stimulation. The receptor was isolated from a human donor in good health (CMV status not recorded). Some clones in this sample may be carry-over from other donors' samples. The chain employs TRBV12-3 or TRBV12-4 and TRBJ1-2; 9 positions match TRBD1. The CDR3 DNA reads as TGTGCCAGCAGTCTCTTAGGACAGGGGCGCTATGGCTACACCTTC. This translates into CASSLLGQGRYGYTF.